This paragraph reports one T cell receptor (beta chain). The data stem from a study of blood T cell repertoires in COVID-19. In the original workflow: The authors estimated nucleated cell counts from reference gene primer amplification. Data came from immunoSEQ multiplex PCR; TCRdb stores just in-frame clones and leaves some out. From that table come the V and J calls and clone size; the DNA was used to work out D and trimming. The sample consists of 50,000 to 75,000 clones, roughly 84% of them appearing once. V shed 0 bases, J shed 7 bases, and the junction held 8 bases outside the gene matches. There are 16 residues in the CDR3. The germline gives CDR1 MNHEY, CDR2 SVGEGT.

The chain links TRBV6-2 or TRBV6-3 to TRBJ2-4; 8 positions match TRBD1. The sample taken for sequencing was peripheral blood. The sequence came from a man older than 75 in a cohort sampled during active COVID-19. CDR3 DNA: TGTGCCAGCAGTTACTCAGGTCAGGGGGCCTCGAACATTCAGTACTTC. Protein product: CASSYSGQGASNIQYF.